What follows are 7 T cell receptor beta chains derived from one specimen sequenced in a study of control samples from healthy donors and cancer patients (dated by TCRdb to about 2020). The library relied on the immunoSEQ multiplex PCR assay. The table was pulled from immuneACCESS by TCRdb, which kept in-frame rearrangements only. Such tables lose some clones; where checked, under half of the loss comes from unresolved V genes, and the rest has no known cause. Counted in this sample were more than 110,000 clones; approximately 91% of them appeared once. 8% to 9.5% of the sample belongs to the ten largest clones. The material sequenced was blood. These receptors were taken from a woman in her twenties or thirties in good health.

The chain carries TRBV30 and TRBJ1-4; the D gene is possibly TRBD1 (6 bases). This CDR3 region has 15 residues. Germline V CDR1 and CDR2: GTSNPN, SVGIG (reference sequence). The V end lost 2 bases, the J end lost 6 bases, and 16 bases lay between the germline ends. Here the CDR3 reads CAWSKVDRRDEKLFF. CDR3 sequence (DNA): TGTGCCTGGAGTAAAGTCGACAGGAGGGATGAAAAACTGTTTTTT.

The chain employs TRBV6-4 and TRBJ2-1; either TRBD1 or TRBD2 may fit D (5 bases each). The germline V gene has CDR1 MRHNA and CDR2 SNTAGT. V was pared by 6 bases and J by 8 bases, with 17 bases between. This CDR3 is built from 14 residues. The CDR3 reads CASRRDHQADEQFF. In nucleotides, the CDR3 is TGTGCCAGCAGGAGGGACCATCAGGCGGATGAGCAGTTCTTC.

The J gene is TRBJ2-2, the V gene TRBV9, with D unclear. The CDR3 runs 18 residues. Trimming pared 0 bases from V and 0 bases from J, leaving 15 bases between. Germline V lookup: CDR1 SGDLS, CDR2 YYNGEE. This CDR3 is CASSVAILNRANTGELFF. The CDR3 DNA reads TGTGCCAGCAGCGTAGCGATTTTAAACAGAGCGAACACCGGGGAGCTGTTTTTT.

This chain's CDR3 is CASSAHTGENTEAFF. DNA of the CDR3: TGTGCCAGCAGCGCCCACACAGGAGAGAACACTGAAGCTTTCTTT. V is TRBV9 and J is TRBJ1-1; tentative D call: TRBD1 (5 bases). The CDR3 has 15 residues. Germline loops: CDR1 SGDLS, CDR2 YYNGEE. Deletions cut 3 bases from V and 1 base from J, with 13 bases between.

The chain couples TRBV6-5 to TRBJ2-5; 7 bases align to TRBD2. The CDR3 sequence is 14 residues long. Trimming took 6 bases from V and 5 from J; bases not matched to a gene: 9. From germline, CDR1 is MNHEY and CDR2 SVGAGI. The CDR3 here is CASRGGGVRETQYF. CDR3 nucleotide sequence: TGTGCCAGCAGGGGGGGAGGGGTTAGGGAGACCCAGTACTTC.

The rearrangement uses TRBV10-1 and TRBJ2-1; no firm D call. V was shortened by 1 base and J by 5 bases, with 12 bases between the two germline ends. CDR1 is WNHNN, CDR2 SYGVQD, per germline (reference sequence). The CDR3 contains 15 residues. CDR3 in DNA: TGCGCCAGCAGTGAGTGGTGGAATCAAAACAATGAGCAGTTCTTC. Protein product: CASSEWWNQNNEQFF.

This rearrangement joins TRBV27 to TRBJ1-1; 7 positions match TRBD1. The length of the CDR3 is 15 residues. V shed 8 bases, J shed 1 base, and the junction held 10 bases outside the gene matches. CDR1 and CDR2 (germline): MNHEY, SMNVEV (reference sequence). The CDR3 region has the DNA TGTGCCAGCGAGAACAGGGGCATTGGGAACACTGAAGCTTTCTTT. Amino acids: CASENRGIGNTEAFF.